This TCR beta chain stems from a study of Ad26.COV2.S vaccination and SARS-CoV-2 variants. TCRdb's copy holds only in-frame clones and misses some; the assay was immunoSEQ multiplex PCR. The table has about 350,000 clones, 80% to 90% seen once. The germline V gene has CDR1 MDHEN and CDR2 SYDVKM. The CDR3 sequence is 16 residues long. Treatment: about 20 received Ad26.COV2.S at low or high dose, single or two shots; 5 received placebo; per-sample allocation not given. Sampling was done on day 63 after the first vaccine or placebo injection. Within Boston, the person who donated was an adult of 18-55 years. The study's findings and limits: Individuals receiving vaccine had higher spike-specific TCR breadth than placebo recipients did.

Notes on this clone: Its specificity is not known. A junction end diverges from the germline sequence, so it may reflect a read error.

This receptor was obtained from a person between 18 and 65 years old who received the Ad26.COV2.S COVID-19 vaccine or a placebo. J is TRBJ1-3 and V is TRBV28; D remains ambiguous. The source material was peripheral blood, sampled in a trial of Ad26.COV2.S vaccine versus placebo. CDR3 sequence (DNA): TGTGCCAGCAGTAACATATCTTGGTACTCTGGAAACACCCTATATTTT. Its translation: CASSNISWYSGNTLYF.